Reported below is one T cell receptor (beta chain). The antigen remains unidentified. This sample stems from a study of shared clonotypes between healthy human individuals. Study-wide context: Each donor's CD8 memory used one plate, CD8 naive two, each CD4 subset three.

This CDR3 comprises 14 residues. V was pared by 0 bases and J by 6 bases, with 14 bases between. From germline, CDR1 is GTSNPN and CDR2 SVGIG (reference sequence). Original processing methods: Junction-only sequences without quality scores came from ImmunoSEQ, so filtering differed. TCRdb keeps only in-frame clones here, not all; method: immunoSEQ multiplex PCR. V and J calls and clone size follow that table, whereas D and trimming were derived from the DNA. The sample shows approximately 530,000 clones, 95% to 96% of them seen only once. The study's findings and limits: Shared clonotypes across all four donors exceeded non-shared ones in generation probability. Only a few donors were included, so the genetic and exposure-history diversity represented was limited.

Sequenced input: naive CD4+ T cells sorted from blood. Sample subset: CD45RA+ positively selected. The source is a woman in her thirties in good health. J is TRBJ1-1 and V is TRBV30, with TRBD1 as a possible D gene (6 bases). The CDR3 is CAWSVHRVQAEAFF. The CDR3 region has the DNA TGTGCCTGGAGTGTACACAGGGTTCAGGCTGAAGCTTTCTTT.